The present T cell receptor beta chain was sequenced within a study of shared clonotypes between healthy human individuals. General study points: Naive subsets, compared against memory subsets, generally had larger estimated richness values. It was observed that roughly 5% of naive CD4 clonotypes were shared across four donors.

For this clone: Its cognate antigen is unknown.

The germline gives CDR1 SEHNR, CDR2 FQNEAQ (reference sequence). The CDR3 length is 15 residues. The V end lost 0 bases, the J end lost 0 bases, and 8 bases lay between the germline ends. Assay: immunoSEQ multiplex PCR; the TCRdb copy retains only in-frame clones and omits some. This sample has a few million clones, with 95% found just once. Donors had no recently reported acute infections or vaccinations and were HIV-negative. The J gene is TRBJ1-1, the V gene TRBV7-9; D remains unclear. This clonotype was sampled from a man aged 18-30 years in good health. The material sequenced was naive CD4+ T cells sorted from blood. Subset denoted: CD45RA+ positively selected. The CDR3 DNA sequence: TGTGCCAGCAGCTTAGCGGAGATAATGAACACTGAAGCTTTCTTT. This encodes CASSLAEIMNTEAFF.